One and the same sample provided the 4 T cell receptor beta chains below, sequenced in a study of graft-versus-host responses after intestinal transplantation. Their antigens remain unidentified. Sequencing used immunoSEQ multiplex PCR; TCRdb keeps in-frame clones, though not all of them. The sample has about 80,000 clones; roughly 89% are singletons. The sample was unstimulated CD4+ T cells sorted from spleen or lymph node cells, taken before intestinal transplant. The receptors shown here come from a human donor who received an intestinal transplant.

V usage is TRBV19 and J usage is TRBJ2-4; 7 bases are a match to TRBD2. The trim removed 10 bases at V and 3 bases at J, leaving 15 bases unmatched. This CDR3 is 16 amino acids long. CDR1 LNHDA and CDR2 SQIVND come from the germline V gene (reference sequence). CDR3 amino acids: CATRTGVTSDKNIQYF. The CDR3 nucleotides are TGTGCCACCAGAACGGGGGTCACTAGCGACAAAAACATTCAGTACTTC.

The rearrangement joins TRBV27 to TRBJ1-6, with D unclear. Germline CDR1 MNHEY, CDR2 SMNVEV (reference sequence). The CDR3 is 11 amino acids. Trimming stripped 4 bases from V and 9 bases from J, with 4 bases between. The CDR3 is CASSYSSPLHF. The CDR3 DNA is TGTGCCAGCAGTTACAGTTCACCCCTCCACTTT.

The chain couples TRBV28 to TRBJ2-7, with a tentative D call TRBD1 (5 bases). Trimming cost V 3 bases and J 0 bases, with 15 bases left between them. Germline V gene data show CDR1 as MDHEN and CDR2 as SYDVKM. This CDR3 is built from 16 residues. The CDR3 sequence: CASSLQGPIISYEQYF. CDR3 nucleotides: TGTGCCAGCAGTTTGCAGGGTCCGATTATCTCCTACGAGCAGTACTTC.

J is TRBJ1-2 and V is TRBV5-1, with 9 nucleotides matching TRBD1. Germline trimming cut 4 bases from V and 2 bases from J; bases unmatched to any gene: 15. Looked up from germline, CDR1 is SGHRS and CDR2 is YFSETQ. This CDR3 is built from 18 residues. The CDR3 region is CASSTGWDRVVLNYGYTF. CDR3 bases: TGCGCCAGCAGCACCGGCTGGGACAGGGTTGTCCTCAACTATGGCTACACCTTC.